This T cell receptor (beta chain) originates from a study of cytomegalovirus exposure and HLA in healthy donors. Across the whole study: There were around 390 genotyped donors. Of these, roughly 80% fell in the genetic ancestry cluster associated with self-reported Caucasian donors.

The CDR3 has 18 residues. With 5 bases clipped from V and 6 bases from J, the junction kept 17 bases outside the gene matches. Germline V gene lookup returns CDR1 MDHEN and CDR2 SYDVKM. 60 Vbeta and 13 Jbeta primers were used in PCR. The table came from immunoSEQ multiplex PCR; TCRdb's copy has only in-frame clones and leaves some out. The sample has around 130,000 clones, about 73% seen once. Turning to this clone: The antigen remains undetermined.

Findings and limits, study-wide: According to an earlier analysis, most TCR beta V segments yielded productive rearrangements about 87% or about 30% of the time. Analysis performed later showed TCR beta chains linked to HLA being more clonally expanded than equally common others.

The clonotype was recovered from a middle-aged woman in good health and CMV-seropositive. Sequencing was done on a sample of PBMCs. The V call is TRBV28, the J call TRBJ2-2; 8 nucleotides agree with TRBD2. CDR3 nucleotides: TGTGCCAGCAGTGCACTAGCGGCCACGCTGCGGAGGGCCGGGGAGCTGTTTTTT. It encodes CASSALAATLRRAGELFF. Full variable domain (rest looked up from reference TRBV28 and TRBJ2-2): DVKVTQSSRYLVKRTGEKVFLECVQDMDHENMFWYRQDPGLGLRLIYFSYDVKMKEKGDIPEGYSVSREKKERFSLILESASTNQTSMYLCASSALAATLRRAGELFFGEGSRLTVL.